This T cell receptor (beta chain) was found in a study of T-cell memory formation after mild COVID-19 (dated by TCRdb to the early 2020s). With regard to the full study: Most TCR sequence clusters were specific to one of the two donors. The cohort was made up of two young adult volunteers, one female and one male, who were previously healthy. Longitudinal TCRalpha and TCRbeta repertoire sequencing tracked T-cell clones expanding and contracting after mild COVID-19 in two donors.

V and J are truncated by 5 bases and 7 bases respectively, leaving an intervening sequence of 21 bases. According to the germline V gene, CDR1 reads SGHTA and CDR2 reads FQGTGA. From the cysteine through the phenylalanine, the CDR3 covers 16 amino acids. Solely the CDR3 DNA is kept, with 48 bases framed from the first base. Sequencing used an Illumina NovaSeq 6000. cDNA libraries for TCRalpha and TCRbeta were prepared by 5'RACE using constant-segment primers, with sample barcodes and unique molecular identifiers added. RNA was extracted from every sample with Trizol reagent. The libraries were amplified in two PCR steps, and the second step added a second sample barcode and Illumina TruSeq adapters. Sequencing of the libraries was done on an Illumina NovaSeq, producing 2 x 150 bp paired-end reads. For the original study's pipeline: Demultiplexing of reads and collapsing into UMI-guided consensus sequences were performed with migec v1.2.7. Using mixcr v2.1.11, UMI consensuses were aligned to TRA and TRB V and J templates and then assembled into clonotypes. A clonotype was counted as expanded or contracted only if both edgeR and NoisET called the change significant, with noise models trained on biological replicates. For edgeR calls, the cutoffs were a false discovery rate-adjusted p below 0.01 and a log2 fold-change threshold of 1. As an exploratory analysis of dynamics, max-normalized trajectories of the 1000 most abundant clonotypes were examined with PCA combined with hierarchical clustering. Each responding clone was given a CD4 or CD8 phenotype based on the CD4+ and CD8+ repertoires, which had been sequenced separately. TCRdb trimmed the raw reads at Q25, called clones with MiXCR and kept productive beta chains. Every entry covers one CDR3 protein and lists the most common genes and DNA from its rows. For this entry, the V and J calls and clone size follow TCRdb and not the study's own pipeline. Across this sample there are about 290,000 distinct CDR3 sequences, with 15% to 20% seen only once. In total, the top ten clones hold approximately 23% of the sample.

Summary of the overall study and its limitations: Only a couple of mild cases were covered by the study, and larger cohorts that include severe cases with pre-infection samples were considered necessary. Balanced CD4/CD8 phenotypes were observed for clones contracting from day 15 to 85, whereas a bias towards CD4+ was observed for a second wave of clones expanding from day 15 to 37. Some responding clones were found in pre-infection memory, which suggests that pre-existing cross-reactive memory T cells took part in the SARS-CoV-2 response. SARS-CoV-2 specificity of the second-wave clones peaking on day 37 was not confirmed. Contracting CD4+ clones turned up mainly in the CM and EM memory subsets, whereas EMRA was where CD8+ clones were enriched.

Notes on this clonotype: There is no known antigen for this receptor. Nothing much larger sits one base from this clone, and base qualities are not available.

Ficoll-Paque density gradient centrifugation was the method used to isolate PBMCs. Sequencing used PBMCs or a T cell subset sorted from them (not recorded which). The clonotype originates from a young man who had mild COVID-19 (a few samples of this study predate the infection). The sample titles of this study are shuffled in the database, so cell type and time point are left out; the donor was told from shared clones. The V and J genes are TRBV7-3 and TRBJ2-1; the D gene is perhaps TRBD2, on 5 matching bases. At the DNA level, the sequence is TGTGCCAGCAGCGCCCCGGACTTCAGAGACGGGAATGAGCAGTTCTTC. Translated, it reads CASSAPDFRDGNEQFF.